Listed below are T cell receptor beta chains from one sample, sequenced in a study of blood T cell repertoires in COVID-19. Some clones are missing from TCRdb's copy, which holds only in-frame ones; the method was immunoSEQ multiplex PCR. Among some 490,000 clones, about 88% were seen once, and the ten largest hold approximately 8%. The sequenced sample was PBMCs or T cells enriched from blood (not recorded which). The receptors were sampled from a woman in her sixties who had recovered from COVID-19. CDR3s include the opening cysteine and the closing phenylalanine or tryptophan. The order of the fields is J gene, CDR3 length, V gene, clone size, D gene, CDR3 DNA, CDR3 protein. D genes are given only for firm matches. Size is stated for part of the rows, as once, few or many counts, or as a class when the clone is expanded.

j_call: TRBJ1-3; cdr3_length: 15; v_call: TRBV5-6; clone_size: few; d_call: TRBD1; cdr3_nt: TGTGCCAGCAGCCCAAGGACAGGGGCTGGAAACACCATATATTTT; cdr3_aa: CASSPRTGAGNTIYF
j_call: TRBJ1-1; cdr3_length: 13; v_call: TRBV5-1; clone_size: -; d_call: -; cdr3_nt: TGCGCCAGCAGCTTGGGAGCGAACACTGAAGCTTTCTTT; cdr3_aa: CASSLGANTEAFF
j_call: TRBJ1-4; cdr3_length: 14; v_call: TRBV19; clone_size: once; d_call: -; cdr3_nt: TGTGCCAGTAGTATGGATCTCGACTATGAAAAACTGTTTTTT; cdr3_aa: CASSMDLDYEKLFF
j_call: TRBJ1-5; cdr3_length: 20; v_call: TRBV19; clone_size: once; d_call: TRBD1; cdr3_nt: TGTGCCAGTAACCCCCCAGCTGGGAACAGGGGACACTTTCGCAATCAGCCCCAGCATTTT; cdr3_aa: CASNPPAGNRGHFRNQPQHF
j_call: TRBJ2-1; cdr3_length: 15; v_call: TRBV30; clone_size: -; d_call: TRBD2; cdr3_nt: TGTGCCTGGAGTACCCGGGGACTAGCGGGATCCACGGAGTTCTTC; cdr3_aa: CAWSTRGLAGSTEFF
j_call: TRBJ2-3; cdr3_length: 13; v_call: TRBV7-8; clone_size: -; d_call: -; cdr3_nt: TGTGCCAGCAGCCCCACTAGCAAAGATACGCAGTATTTT; cdr3_aa: CASSPTSKDTQYF
j_call: TRBJ2-1; cdr3_length: 14; v_call: TRBV2; clone_size: -; d_call: TRBD2; cdr3_nt: TGTGCCAGCAGTAGCGGGGGGCCGTACAATGAGCAGTTCTTC; cdr3_aa: CASSSGGPYNEQFF
j_call: TRBJ1-2; cdr3_length: 12; v_call: TRBV29-1; clone_size: -; d_call: -; cdr3_nt: TGCAGCGTGGCCACAGGCATCTATGGCTACACCTTC; cdr3_aa: CSVATGIYGYTF
j_call: TRBJ2-3; cdr3_length: 13; v_call: TRBV3-1/TRBV3-2; clone_size: -; d_call: -; cdr3_nt: TGTGCCAGCTGCCAGAATCTAGGAGATACGCAGTATTTT; cdr3_aa: CASCQNLGDTQYF
j_call: TRBJ2-1; cdr3_length: 13; v_call: TRBV7-2; clone_size: once; d_call: -; cdr3_nt: TGTGCCAGCAGGGAACCAGGGTACAATGAGCAGTTCTTC; cdr3_aa: CASREPGYNEQFF
j_call: TRBJ1-1; cdr3_length: 13; v_call: TRBV5-1; clone_size: -; d_call: -; cdr3_nt: TGCGCCAGCAGCATTACAGTGAACACTGAAGCTTTCTTT; cdr3_aa: CASSITVNTEAFF
j_call: TRBJ1-1; cdr3_length: 16; v_call: TRBV5-1; clone_size: -; d_call: TRBD1; cdr3_nt: TGCGCCAGCAGCCCGAGTGGGACAGGAGTCAACACTGAAGCTTTCTTT; cdr3_aa: CASSPSGTGVNTEAFF
j_call: TRBJ2-2; cdr3_length: 16; v_call: TRBV10-1; clone_size: -; d_call: TRBD2; cdr3_nt: TGCGCCAGCAGTGACTCGAGGGAGGGAAACACCGGGGAGCTGTTTTTT; cdr3_aa: CASSDSREGNTGELFF
j_call: TRBJ1-1; cdr3_length: 13; v_call: TRBV19; clone_size: once; d_call: -; cdr3_nt: TGTGCCAGTAGTATTCACACCCTCACTGAAGCTTTCTTT; cdr3_aa: CASSIHTLTEAFF
j_call: TRBJ1-1; cdr3_length: 16; v_call: TRBV11-2; clone_size: -; d_call: TRBD1; cdr3_nt: TGTGCCAGCAGGTTAAGGACGACAGGGACGAACACTGAAGCTTTCTTT; cdr3_aa: CASRLRTTGTNTEAFF
j_call: TRBJ2-3; cdr3_length: 16; v_call: TRBV7-7; clone_size: -; d_call: -; cdr3_nt: TGTGCCAGCAGCTTAGAATATGAGTCTAGCACAGATACGCAGTATTTT; cdr3_aa: CASSLEYESSTDTQYF
j_call: TRBJ1-4; cdr3_length: 12; v_call: TRBV21-1; clone_size: -; d_call: -; cdr3_nt: TGTGCCAGCAGACCCGCGGACAGGGGTTTCAGTTTT; cdr3_aa: CASRPADRGFSF
j_call: TRBJ1-6; cdr3_length: 14; v_call: TRBV9; clone_size: -; d_call: -; cdr3_nt: TGTGCCAGCAGCGTAGGACAGAATAATTCACCCCTCCACTTT; cdr3_aa: CASSVGQNNSPLHF
j_call: TRBJ2-3; cdr3_length: 18; v_call: TRBV11-3; clone_size: -; d_call: TRBD2; cdr3_nt: TGTGCCAGCAGCTCGAGGACTAGCGGGGGGCATAGCACAGATACGCAGTATTTT; cdr3_aa: CASSSRTSGGHSTDTQYF
j_call: TRBJ2-2; cdr3_length: 13; v_call: TRBV9; clone_size: -; d_call: -; cdr3_nt: TGTGCCAGCAGCGTACGAGCAGGGGGGGAGCTGTTTTTT; cdr3_aa: CASSVRAGGELFF
j_call: TRBJ1-4; cdr3_length: 16; v_call: TRBV11-2; clone_size: -; d_call: TRBD1; cdr3_nt: TGTGCCAGCAGCTCTCAAGCAGGGGGCATCGGAAAAAAACTGTTTTTT; cdr3_aa: CASSSQAGGIGKKLFF
j_call: TRBJ2-1; cdr3_length: 16; v_call: TRBV7-2; clone_size: -; d_call: -; cdr3_nt: TGTGCCAGCAGGATGGGAGGCGGACCATCCTACAATGAGCAGTTCTTC; cdr3_aa: CASRMGGGPSYNEQFF
j_call: TRBJ1-5; cdr3_length: 14; v_call: TRBV2; clone_size: -; d_call: TRBD1; cdr3_nt: TGTGCCAGTACAGGGGAAGGTAGCAATCAGCCCCAGCATTTT; cdr3_aa: CASTGEGSNQPQHF
j_call: TRBJ2-3; cdr3_length: 14; v_call: TRBV13; clone_size: once; d_call: TRBD2; cdr3_nt: TGTGCCCCCAAGGGCGGGGGGGCCACAGATACGCAGTATTTT; cdr3_aa: CAPKGGGATDTQYF
j_call: TRBJ2-1; cdr3_length: 17; v_call: TRBV15; clone_size: few; d_call: TRBD1; cdr3_nt: TGTGCCACCAGCAGACCCCTTCCGGGACAGGGGGCGAATGAGCAGTTCTTC; cdr3_aa: CATSRPLPGQGANEQFF
j_call: TRBJ1-5; cdr3_length: 13; v_call: TRBV19; clone_size: -; d_call: TRBD1; cdr3_nt: TGTGCCAGCGGGGGAACAGGGGGTCAGCCCCAGCATTTT; cdr3_aa: CASGGTGGQPQHF
j_call: TRBJ2-7; cdr3_length: 14; v_call: TRBV5-1; clone_size: -; d_call: -; cdr3_nt: TGCGCCAGCAGCTTGGAACTCATCGCTTACGAGCAGTACTTC; cdr3_aa: CASSLELIAYEQYF